The 11 T cell receptor beta chains below all came from one sample that was sequenced in a study of blood T cell repertoires in COVID-19. TCRdb's copy holds only in-frame clones and misses some; the assay was immunoSEQ multiplex PCR. The sample has 65,000 or so clones, under 85% seen once; the top ten hold around 6.4%. The specimen sequenced was peripheral blood. Receptors were obtained from a woman in her forties or fifties with active or convalescent COVID-19.

J is TRBJ2-2 and V is TRBV3-1 (or the pseudogene TRBV3-2); TRBD2 is a possible D gene (5 bases). Deletions cut 2 bases from V and 5 bases from J, with 6 bases between. Germline CDR1 reads LGHDT; CDR2 reads YNNKEL (reference sequence). The CDR3 is 13 residues long. The CDR3 DNA reads as TGTGCCAGCAGCCAACGAGGGACCGGGGAGCTGTTTTTT. Translated: CASSQRGTGELFF.

V usage is TRBV27 and J usage is TRBJ2-5, with D perhaps TRBD1 (6 bases). The CDR3 is made up of 15 amino acids. Trimming took off 5 bases at V and 5 bases at J, with 18 bases between the two ends. The germline V gene encodes CDR1 MNHEY and CDR2 SMNVEV (reference sequence). The CDR3 region has the DNA TGTGCCAGCAGTCCACAGGGTGCCTTACGGGAGACCCAGTACTTC. It yields the protein CASSPQGALRETQYF.

The CDR3 DNA reads TGTGCCAGCAGCTTAGCCGGGAGCTATGGCTACACCTTC. This sequence encodes CASSLAGSYGYTF. The chain is built from TRBV7-9 and TRBJ1-2; no firm D call. The germline gives CDR1 SEHNR, CDR2 FQNEAQ (reference sequence). The CDR3 is 13 amino acids. Trimming removed 0 bases at V and 4 bases at J, with 6 bases between. Drawing the rest from reference TRBV7-9 and TRBJ1-2, the complete variable domain is DTGVSQNPRHKITKRGQNVTFRCDPISEHNRLYWYRQTLGQGPEFLTYFQNEAQLEKSRLLSDRFSAERPKGSFSTLEIQRTEQGDSAMYLCASSLAGSYGYTFGSGTRLTVV.

The chain employs TRBV13 and TRBJ1-1; 10 positions match TRBD1. After removal of 6 bases from V and 4 bases from J, the junction contained 14 bases not matched to a gene. The CDR3 spans 17 residues. Germline V lookup: CDR1 PRHDT, CDR2 FYEKMQ (reference sequence). The CDR3 DNA sequence: TGTGCCAGCAGTCGTATCCTAGTGAGGGACAGGGGCACTGAAGCTTTCTTT. Translated: CASSRILVRDRGTEAFF.

The chain has TRBV7-2 and TRBJ2-7; TRBD1 matches at 8 bases. This CDR3 region has 14 residues. Germline-derived CDR1 and CDR2 are SGHTA and FQGNSA. The V and J ends lost 3 bases and 5 bases, in that order; junction bases with no gene match: 6. CDR3 DNA sequence: TGTGCCAGCAGCTTTGACAGGGGAAGCCACGAGCAGTACTTC. Translated, it gives CASSFDRGSHEQYF.

The CDR3 DNA follows: TGTGCCAGCAGCTTAGTGGCGACAGAACGTTCACCCCTCCACTTT. Translated: CASSLVATERSPLHF. The chain recombines TRBV11-2 with TRBJ1-6, with D maybe TRBD1 (5 bases). The CDR3 covers 15 residues. Germline V gene lookup returns CDR1 SGHAT and CDR2 FQNNGV. The V end was cut by 1 base, the J end by 9 bases, with 13 bases between.

The chain joins TRBV6-2 or TRBV6-3 to TRBJ1-2, with D maybe TRBD1 (6 bases). The germline V gene has CDR1 MNHEY and CDR2 SVGEGT. V lost 6 bases and J 4 bases, leaving 18 bases between the germline ends. The CDR3 length is 15 residues. In nucleotides, the CDR3 is TGTGCCAGCAGCAACCGACCAGGACAGCTCTATGGCTACACCTTC. It translates to CASSNRPGQLYGYTF.

About this clone itself: The same CDR3 is also encoded by other DNA sequences in this sample. J is TRBJ2-2 and V is TRBV10-3; D remains unclear. CDR1 ENHRY and CDR2 SYGVKD come from the germline V gene. This CDR3 comprises 13 residues. V was shortened by 2 bases and J by 4 bases, with 5 bases between the two germline ends. The CDR3 bases are TGTGCCATCAGTGAGGCCGGCACCGGGGAGCTGTTTTTT. As protein: CAISEAGTGELFF.

This clone appeared once. The chain has TRBV2 and TRBJ2-3, with a weak D call TRBD2 (6 bases). CDR1 is SNHLY and CDR2 is FYNNEI in the germline V gene. Between the trimmed V and J ends, which lost 6 bases and 2 bases, there was a span of 12 bases. CDR3 size: 14 residues. The CDR3 spells CASRPGLFTDTQYF. In DNA, the CDR3 is TGTGCCAGCAGGCCGGGACTGTTCACAGATACGCAGTATTTT.

This clone was observed a handful of times. The gene calls are TRBV9 and TRBJ1-1; D possibly corresponds to TRBD1 (6 bases). V was shortened by 3 bases and J by 4 bases, with 16 bases between the two germline ends. CDR1 is SGDLS and CDR2 is YYNGEE in the germline V gene. CDR3 length equals 15 residues. In DNA form, the CDR3 reads TGTGCCAGCAGCGAGATAACAGGGCTGGGCACTGAAGCTTTCTTT. Translating gives CASSEITGLGTEAFF.

The CDR3 sequence: CASGGDRGNQPQHF. In nucleotides, the CDR3 is TGTGCCAGCGGCGGGGACAGGGGGAATCAGCCCCAGCATTTT. The rearrangement links TRBV6-5 to TRBJ1-5; 11 positions match TRBD1. The junction had 4 bases not matched to a gene; V was cut back by 8 bases and J by 4 bases. The CDR3 totals 14 residues. Germline CDR1 is MNHEY and CDR2 is SVGAGI.